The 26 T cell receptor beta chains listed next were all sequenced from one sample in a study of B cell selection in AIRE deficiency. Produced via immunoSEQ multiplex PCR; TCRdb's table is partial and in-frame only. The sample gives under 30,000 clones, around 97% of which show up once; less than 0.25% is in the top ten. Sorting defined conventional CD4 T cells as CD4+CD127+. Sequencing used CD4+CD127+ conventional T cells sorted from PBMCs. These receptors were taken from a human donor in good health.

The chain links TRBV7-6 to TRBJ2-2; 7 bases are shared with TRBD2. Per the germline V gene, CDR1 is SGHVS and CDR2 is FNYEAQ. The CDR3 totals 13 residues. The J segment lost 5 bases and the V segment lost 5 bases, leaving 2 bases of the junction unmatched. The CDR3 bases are TGTGCCAGCAGCGATAGCGGGACCGGGGAGCTGTTTTTT. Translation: CASSDSGTGELFF.

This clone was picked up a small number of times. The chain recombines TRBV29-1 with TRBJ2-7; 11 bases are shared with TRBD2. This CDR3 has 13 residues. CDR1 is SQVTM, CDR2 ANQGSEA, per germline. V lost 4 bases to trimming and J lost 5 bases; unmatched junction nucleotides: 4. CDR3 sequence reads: CSVVELAGDEQYF. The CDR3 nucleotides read TGCAGCGTTGTGGAACTAGCGGGAGACGAGCAGTACTTC.

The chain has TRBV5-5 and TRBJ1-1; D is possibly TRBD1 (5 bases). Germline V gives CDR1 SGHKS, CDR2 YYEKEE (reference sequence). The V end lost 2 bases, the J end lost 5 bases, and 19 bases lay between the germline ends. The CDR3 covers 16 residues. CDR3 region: CASSFVAGTLGTEAFF. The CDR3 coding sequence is TGTGCCAGCAGCTTCGTGGCAGGGACCCTCGGGACTGAAGCTTTCTTT.

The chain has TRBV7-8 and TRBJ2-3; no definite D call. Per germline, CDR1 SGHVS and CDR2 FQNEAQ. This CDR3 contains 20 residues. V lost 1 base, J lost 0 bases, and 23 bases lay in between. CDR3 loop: CASSLEPSLKVSSSTDTQYF. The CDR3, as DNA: TGTGCCAGCAGCTTAGAACCTAGTTTGAAGGTATCGTCTAGCACAGATACGCAGTATTTT.

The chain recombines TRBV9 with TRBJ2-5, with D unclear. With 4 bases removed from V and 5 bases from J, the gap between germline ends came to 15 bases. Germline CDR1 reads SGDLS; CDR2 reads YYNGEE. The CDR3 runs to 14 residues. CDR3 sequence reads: CASSTGPDRETQYF. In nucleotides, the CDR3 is TGTGCCAGCAGCACCGGCCCCGATCGGGAGACCCAGTACTTC.

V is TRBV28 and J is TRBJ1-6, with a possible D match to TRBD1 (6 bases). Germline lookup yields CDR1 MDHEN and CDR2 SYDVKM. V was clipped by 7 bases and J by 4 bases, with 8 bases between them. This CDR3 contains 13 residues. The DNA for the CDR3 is TGTGCCAGCATCCAGGGGTATAATTCACCCCTCCACTTT. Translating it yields CASIQGYNSPLHF.

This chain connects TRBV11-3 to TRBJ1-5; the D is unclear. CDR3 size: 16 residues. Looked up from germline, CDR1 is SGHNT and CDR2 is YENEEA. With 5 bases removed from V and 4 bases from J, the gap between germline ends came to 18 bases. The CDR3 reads CASSPMGNLGNQPQHF. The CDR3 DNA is TGTGCCAGCAGCCCCATGGGCAACCTGGGGAATCAGCCCCAGCATTTT. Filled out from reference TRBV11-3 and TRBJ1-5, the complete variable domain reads EAGVVQSPRYKIIEKKQPVAFWCNPISGHNTLYWYLQNLGQGPELLIRYENEEAVDDSQLPKDRFSAERLKGVDSTLKIQPAELGDSAVYLCASSPMGNLGNQPQHFGDGTRLSIL.

The CDR3 DNA reads as TGTGCCAGCAGAGGGACCGGGGAGCTGTTTTTT. The encoded protein is CASRGTGELFF. The chain carries TRBV6-1 and TRBJ2-2; D gene ambiguous. V lost 6 bases and J lost 5, with 4 bases in between. The CDR3 is made up of 11 amino acids. Germline V gene lookup returns CDR1 MNHNS and CDR2 SASEGT.

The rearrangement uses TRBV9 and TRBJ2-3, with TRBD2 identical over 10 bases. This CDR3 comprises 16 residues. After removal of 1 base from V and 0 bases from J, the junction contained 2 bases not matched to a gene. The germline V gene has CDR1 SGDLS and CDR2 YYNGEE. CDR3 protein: CASSVRTSGSTDTQYF. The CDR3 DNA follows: TGTGCCAGCAGCGTACGGACTAGCGGAAGCACAGATACGCAGTATTTT.

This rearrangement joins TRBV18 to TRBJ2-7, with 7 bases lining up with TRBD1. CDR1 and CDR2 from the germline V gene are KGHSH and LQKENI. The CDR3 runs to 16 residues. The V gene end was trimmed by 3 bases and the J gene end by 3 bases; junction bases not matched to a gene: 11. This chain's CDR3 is CASSPQQGKYSYEQYF. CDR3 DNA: TGTGCCAGCTCACCTCAACAGGGGAAATATAGCTACGAGCAGTACTTC.

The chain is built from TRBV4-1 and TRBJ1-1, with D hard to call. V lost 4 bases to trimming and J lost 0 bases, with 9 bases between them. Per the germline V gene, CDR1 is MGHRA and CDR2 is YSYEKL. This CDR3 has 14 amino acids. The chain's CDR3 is CASSLRRMNTEAFF. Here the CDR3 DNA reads TGCGCCAGCAGCCTCAGGAGGATGAACACTGAAGCTTTCTTT.

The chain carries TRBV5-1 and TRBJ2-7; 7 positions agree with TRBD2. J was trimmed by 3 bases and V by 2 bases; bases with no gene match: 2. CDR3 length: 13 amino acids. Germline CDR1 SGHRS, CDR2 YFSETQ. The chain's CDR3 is CASSFLADYEQYF. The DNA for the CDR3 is TGCGCCAGCAGCTTTCTAGCGGACTACGAGCAGTACTTC.

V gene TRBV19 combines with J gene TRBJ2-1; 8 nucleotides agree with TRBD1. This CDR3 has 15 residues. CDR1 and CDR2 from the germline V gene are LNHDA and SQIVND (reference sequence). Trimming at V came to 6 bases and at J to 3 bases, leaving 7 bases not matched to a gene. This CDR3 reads CASRYRDRNYNEQFF. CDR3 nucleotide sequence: TGTGCCAGTAGATACCGGGACAGGAACTACAATGAGCAGTTCTTC.

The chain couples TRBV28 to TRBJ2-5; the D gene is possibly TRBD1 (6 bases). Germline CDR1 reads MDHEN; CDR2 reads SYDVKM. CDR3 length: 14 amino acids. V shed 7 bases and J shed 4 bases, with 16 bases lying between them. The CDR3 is CASNPPGEAETQYF. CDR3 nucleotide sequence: TGTGCCAGCAACCCCCCAGGGGAAGCAGAGACCCAGTACTTC.

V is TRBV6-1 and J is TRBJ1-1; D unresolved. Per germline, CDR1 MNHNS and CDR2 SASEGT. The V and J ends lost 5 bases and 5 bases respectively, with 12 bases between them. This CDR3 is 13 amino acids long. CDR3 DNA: TGTGCCAGCAGTCCCGAACCTGGGACTGAAGCTTTCTTT. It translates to CASSPEPGTEAFF.

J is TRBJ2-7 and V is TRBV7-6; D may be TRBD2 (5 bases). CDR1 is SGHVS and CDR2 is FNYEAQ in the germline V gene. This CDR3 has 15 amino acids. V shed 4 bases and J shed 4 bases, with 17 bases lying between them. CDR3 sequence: CASSSQEGGGYEQYF. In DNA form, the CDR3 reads TGTGCCAGCAGCTCCCAAGAGGGTGGTGGGTACGAGCAGTACTTC.

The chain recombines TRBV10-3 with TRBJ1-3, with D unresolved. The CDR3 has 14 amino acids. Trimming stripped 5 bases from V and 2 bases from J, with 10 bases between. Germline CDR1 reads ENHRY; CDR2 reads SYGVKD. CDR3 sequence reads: CAISIREPGNTIYF. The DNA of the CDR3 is TGTGCCATCAGTATCCGGGAGCCTGGAAACACCATATATTTT.

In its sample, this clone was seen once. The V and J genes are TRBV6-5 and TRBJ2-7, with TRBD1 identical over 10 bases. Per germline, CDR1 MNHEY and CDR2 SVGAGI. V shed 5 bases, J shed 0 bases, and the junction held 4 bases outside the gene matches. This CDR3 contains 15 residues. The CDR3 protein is CASSRGQGISYEQYF. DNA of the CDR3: TGTGCCAGCAGTAGGGGACAGGGGATCTCCTACGAGCAGTACTTC.

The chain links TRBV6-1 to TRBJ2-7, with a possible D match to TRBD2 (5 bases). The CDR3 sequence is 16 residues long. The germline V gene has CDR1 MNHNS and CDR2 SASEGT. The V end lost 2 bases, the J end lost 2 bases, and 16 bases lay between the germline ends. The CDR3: CASSELNAGATYEQYF. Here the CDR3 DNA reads TGTGCCAGCAGTGAACTAAACGCGGGTGCTACCTACGAGCAGTACTTC.

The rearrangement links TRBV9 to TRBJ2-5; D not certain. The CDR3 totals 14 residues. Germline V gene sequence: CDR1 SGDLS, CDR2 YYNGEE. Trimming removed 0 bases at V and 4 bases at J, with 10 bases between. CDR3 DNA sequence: TGTGCCAGCAGCGTAGCAGGCTGGGGAGAGACCCAGTACTTC. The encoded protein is CASSVAGWGETQYF.

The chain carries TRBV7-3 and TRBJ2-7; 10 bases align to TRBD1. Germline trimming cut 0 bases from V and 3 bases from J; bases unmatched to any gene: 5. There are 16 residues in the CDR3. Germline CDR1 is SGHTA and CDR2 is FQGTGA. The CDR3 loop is CASSLTEGQGNYEQYF. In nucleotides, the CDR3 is TGTGCCAGCAGCTTAACCGAGGGACAGGGGAACTACGAGCAGTACTTC.

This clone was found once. CDR3 amino acids: CASSPSEEAFF. For the CDR3, the DNA is TGTGCCAGCTCACCCTCAGAGGAGGCTTTCTTT. The chain links TRBV18 to TRBJ1-1; D gene unclear. The CDR3 is made up of 11 amino acids. Germline values: CDR1 KGHSH, CDR2 LQKENI. The germline V and J ends were trimmed by 3 bases and 11 bases, with 10 bases remaining between them. Filled out from reference TRBV18 and TRBJ1-1, the complete variable domain reads NAGVMQNPRHLVRRRGQEARLRCSPMKGHSHVYWYRQLPEEGLKFMVYLQKENIIDESGMPKERFSAEFPKEGPSILRIQQVVRGDSAAYFCASSPSEEAFFGQGTRLTVV.

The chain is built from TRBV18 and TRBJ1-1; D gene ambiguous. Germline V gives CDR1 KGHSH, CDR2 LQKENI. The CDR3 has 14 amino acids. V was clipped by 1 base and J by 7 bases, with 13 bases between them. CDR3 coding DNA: TGTGCCAGCTCACCACAAAAAGTTGATGGTGAAGCTTTCTTT. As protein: CASSPQKVDGEAFF.

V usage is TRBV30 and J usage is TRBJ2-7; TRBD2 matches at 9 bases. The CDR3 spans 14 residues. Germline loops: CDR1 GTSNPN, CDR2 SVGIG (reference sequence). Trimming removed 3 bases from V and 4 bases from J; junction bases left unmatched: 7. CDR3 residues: CAWRVPLAGYEQYF. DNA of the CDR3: TGTGCCTGGAGAGTCCCACTAGCGGGTTACGAGCAGTACTTC.

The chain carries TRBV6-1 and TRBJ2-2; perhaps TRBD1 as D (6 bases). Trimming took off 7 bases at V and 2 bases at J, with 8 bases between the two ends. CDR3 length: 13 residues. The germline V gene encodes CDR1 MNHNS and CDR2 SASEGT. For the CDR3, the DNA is TGTGCCAGCAACAGGGCTAACACCGGGGAGCTGTTTTTT. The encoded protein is CASNRANTGELFF.

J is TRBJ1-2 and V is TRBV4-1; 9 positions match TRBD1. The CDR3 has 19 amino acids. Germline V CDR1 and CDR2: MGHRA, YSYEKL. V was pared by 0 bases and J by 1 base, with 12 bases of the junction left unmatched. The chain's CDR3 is CASSQETGGAARNNYGYTF. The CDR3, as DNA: TGCGCCAGCAGCCAAGAAACAGGGGGCGCCGCCCGAAATAACTATGGCTACACCTTC.